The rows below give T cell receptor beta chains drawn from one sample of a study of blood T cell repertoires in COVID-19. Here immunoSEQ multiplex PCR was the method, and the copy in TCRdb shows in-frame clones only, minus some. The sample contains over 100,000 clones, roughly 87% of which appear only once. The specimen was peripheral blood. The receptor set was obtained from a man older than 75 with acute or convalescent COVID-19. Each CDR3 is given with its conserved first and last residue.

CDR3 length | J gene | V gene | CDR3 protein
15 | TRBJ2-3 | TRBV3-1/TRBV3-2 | CASSEAGSSTDTQYF
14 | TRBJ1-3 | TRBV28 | CASSLTGNGNTIYF
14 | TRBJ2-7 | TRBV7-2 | CASSLTSGNYEQYF
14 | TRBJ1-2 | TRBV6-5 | CASSSTGSELIHTF
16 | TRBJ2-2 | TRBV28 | CASTRGGGKITGELFF
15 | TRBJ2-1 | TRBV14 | CASSHSGVSYNEQFF
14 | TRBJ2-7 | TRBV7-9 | CASSFRTGGERVYF
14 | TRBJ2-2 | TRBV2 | CASSLTGGTGELFF
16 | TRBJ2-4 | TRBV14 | CASSQTGILAKNIQYF
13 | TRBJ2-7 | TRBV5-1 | CASSLARDRELRF
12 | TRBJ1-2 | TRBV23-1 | CASSRQGYGYTF
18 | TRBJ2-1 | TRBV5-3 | CARSVKRPTGSPYNEQFF
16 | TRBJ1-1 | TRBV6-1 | CASSENLGRRNTEAFF
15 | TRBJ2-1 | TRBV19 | CASRATGLAYNEQFF
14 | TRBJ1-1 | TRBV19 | CASSPDRLNTEAFF
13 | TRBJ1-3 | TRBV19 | CASSDTYEVAIYF
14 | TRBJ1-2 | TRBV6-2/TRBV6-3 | CASSSRQANYGYTF
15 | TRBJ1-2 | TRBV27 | CASSLRTGNLYGYTF
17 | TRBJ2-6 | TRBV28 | CASSSTGGQIRANVLTF
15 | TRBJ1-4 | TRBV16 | CASSQSPGNGEKLFF
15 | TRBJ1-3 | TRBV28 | CASSFRDRVGNTIYF
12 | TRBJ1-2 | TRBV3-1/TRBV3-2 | CASSHGGDGYTF
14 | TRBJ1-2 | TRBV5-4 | CASSFDRVNYGYTF
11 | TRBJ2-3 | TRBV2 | CASLSRDTQYF
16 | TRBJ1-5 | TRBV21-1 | CASSKEGVGEGQPQHF
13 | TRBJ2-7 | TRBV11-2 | CASSFGHHYEQYF
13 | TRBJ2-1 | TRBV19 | CASSVGGGYEQFF
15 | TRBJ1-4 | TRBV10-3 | CAISERVDQGEKLFF
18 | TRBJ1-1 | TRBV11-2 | CASSLDRNRVAVGTEAFF
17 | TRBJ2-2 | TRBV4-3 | CASSQDLGQGVGGELFF
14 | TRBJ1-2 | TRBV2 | CASSGLQANYGYTF
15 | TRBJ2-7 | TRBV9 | CASSLFEQGSHEQYF
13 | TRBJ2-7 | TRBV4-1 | CASARDRYYEQYF
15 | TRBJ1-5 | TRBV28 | CATTGGGQVRQPQHF
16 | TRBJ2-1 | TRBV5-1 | CASSLAFLAGADEQFF
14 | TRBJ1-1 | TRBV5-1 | CASSRQGGDTEAFF